The subject of this entry is one T cell receptor beta chain. The data belong to a study of blood T cell repertoires in COVID-19. On the study more broadly: PBMCs, B-cell-depleted T cells, or T cells were the source of the cDNA or gDNA that made up the material.

This table comes from immunoSEQ multiplex PCR, and its TCRdb copy is limited to in-frame clones, with some not included. The data show 320,000 or so clones, 85% seen once. The germline V gene has CDR1 GTSNPN and CDR2 SVGIG (reference sequence). There are 13 residues in the CDR3. The V gene lost 7 bases and the J gene lost 5 bases, with 18 bases spanning the gap. Participants' reported clinical history set cohort assignment. The material sequenced was PBMCs or T cells enriched from blood (not recorded which). The receptor was derived from a woman in her thirties who had been exposed to COVID-19. V is TRBV30 and J is TRBJ2-7; no definite D call. CDR3 sequence reads: CAYLAPPLNEQYF. The CDR3, as DNA: TGTGCCTACTTAGCCCCGCCCCTAAACGAGCAGTACTTC.